This TCR beta chain comes out of a study of molecular identifiers for immune sequencing clone quantification. Study conclusions and caveats: Among 1 million or so naive cells, as was reported, spiked Jurkat TCR RNA from one cell was detectable.

TCRdb passed the PCR reads through MiXCR, listing each CDR3 protein once. The sample consists of about 640,000 distinct CDR3 sequences, approximately 20% of them appearing once. In germline, CDR1 is SGHAT, CDR2 FQNNGV. The CDR3 runs to 14 residues. J was trimmed by 6 bases and V by 1 base; bases with no gene match: 5. With RNA at 10%, 30% or 50%, naive CD8 libraries came from approximately 20,000 to 980,000 sorted cells. In the case of this clonotype: As yet, its antigen is unknown.

V usage is TRBV11-2 and J usage is TRBJ1-2; 7 positions agree with TRBD1. The sample consisted of naive CD8+ T cells from blood, with Jurkat cell RNA spiked in. Subset meaning: FACS-sorted CD8+CD4-CCR7+CD45RA+ naive T cells. This clonotype was obtained from a human donor in good health. Some libraries in this study had Jurkat cell RNA spiked in. The CDR3 region has the DNA TGTGCCAGCAGCTTAGGGGGACAGATGAATGGCTACACCTTC. Protein: CASSLGGQMNGYTF.